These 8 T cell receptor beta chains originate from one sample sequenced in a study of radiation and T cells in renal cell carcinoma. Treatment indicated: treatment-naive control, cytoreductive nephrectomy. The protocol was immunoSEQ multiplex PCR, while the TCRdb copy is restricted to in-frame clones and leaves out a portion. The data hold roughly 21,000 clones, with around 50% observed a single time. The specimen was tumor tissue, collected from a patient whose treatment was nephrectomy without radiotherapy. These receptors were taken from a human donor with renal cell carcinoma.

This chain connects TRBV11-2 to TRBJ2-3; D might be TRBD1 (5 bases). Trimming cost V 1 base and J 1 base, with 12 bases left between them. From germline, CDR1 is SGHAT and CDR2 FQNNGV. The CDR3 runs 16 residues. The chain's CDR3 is CASSLGQGAGTDTQYF. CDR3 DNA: TGTGCCAGCAGCTTAGGGCAGGGCGCGGGCACAGATACGCAGTATTTT.

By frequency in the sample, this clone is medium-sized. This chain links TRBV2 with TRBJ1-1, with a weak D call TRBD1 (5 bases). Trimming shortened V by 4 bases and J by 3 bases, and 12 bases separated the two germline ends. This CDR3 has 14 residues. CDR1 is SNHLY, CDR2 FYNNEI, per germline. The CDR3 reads CASSVGDSYTEAFF. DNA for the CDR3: TGTGCCAGCAGTGTCGGAGACAGCTACACTGAAGCTTTCTTT.

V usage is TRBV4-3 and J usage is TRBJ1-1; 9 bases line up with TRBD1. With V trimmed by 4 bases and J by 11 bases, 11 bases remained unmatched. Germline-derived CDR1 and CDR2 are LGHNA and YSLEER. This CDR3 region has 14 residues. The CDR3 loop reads CASSRNRGQSWAFF. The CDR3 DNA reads TGCGCCAGCAGCCGGAACAGGGGGCAAAGCTGGGCTTTCTTT.

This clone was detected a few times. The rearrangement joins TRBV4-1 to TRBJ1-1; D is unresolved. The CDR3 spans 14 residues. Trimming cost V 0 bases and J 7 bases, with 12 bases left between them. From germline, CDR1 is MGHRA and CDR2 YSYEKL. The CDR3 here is CASSQDRRVGEAFF. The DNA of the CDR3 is TGCGCCAGCAGCCAAGATAGGAGGGTTGGTGAAGCTTTCTTT.

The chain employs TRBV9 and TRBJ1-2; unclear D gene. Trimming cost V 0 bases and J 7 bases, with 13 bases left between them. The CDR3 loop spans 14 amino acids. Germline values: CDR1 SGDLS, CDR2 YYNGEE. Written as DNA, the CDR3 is TGTGCCAGCAGCGTAGGAGCCGGGTTGGGTGGCTACACCTTC. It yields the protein CASSVGAGLGGYTF.

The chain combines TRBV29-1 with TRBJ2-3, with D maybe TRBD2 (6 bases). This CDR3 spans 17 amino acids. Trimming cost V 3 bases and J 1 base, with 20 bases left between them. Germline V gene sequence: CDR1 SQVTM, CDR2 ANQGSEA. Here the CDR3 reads CSVETYDTPGGTDTQYF. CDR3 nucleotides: TGCAGCGTTGAGACATACGACACCCCGGGGGGCACAGATACGCAGTATTTT.

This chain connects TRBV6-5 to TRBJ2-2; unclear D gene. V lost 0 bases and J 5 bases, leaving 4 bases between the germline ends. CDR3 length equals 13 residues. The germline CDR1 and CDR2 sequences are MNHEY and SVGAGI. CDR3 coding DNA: TGTGCCAGCAGTTACTCGACTACCGGGGAGCTGTTTTTT. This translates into CASSYSTTGELFF.

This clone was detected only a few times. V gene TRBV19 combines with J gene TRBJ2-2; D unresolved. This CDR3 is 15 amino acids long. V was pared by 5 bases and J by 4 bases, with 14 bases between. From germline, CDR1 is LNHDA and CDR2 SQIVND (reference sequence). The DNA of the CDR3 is TGTGCCAGTAGTCTAAGGGAAGTGGCCACCGGGGAGCTGTTTTTT. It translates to CASSLREVATGELFF.